A single sample is the source of the 29 T cell receptor beta chains below, sequenced in a study of blood T cell repertoires in COVID-19. Assay used: immunoSEQ multiplex PCR; TCRdb lists only in-frame clones, some missing. The data show 25,000 to 35,000 clones, under 80% seen once. Sequenced input: peripheral blood. Every receptor here comes from a woman between 70 and 85 years old with active or convalescent COVID-19.

V is TRBV6-5 and J is TRBJ2-7, with D possibly being TRBD2 (6 bases). Germline V gene data show CDR1 as MNHEY and CDR2 as SVGAGI. CDR3 length: 12 residues. Trimming removed 7 bases at V and 7 bases at J, with 14 bases between. As DNA, the CDR3 is TGTGCCAGCAAGGAGGGTGAGGGGGAGCAGTACTTC. Its translation is CASKEGEGEQYF.

The chain uses TRBV29-1 and TRBJ1-3; TRBD1 might be the D (6 bases). Germline V gene sequence: CDR1 SQVTM, CDR2 ANQGSEA. V lost 3 bases and J lost 2, with 17 bases in between. CDR3 length equals 16 residues. CDR3 residues: CSVDGERGATGNTIYF. The CDR3 DNA follows: TGCAGCGTTGATGGGGAGCGGGGGGCGACTGGAAACACCATATATTTT.

The chain joins TRBV6-1 to TRBJ1-1; D is undetermined. The CDR3 has 13 amino acids. Per germline, CDR1 MNHNS and CDR2 SASEGT. Deletions cut 3 bases from V and 0 bases from J, with 5 bases between. The CDR3 nucleotides read TGTGCCAGCAGTGACAGAATGAACACTGAAGCTTTCTTT. This gives the protein CASSDRMNTEAFF.

The V call is TRBV6-2 or TRBV6-3, the J call TRBJ1-2; D not certain. The CDR3 extends over 13 amino acids. V gave up 6 bases and J gave up 4 bases, with 12 bases separating them. Germline V gene sequence: CDR1 MNHEY, CDR2 SVGEGT. For the CDR3, the DNA is TGTGCCAGCAGCCACGAGGTTGGCTATGGCTACACCTTC. It yields the protein CASSHEVGYGYTF.

This rearrangement joins TRBV7-3 to TRBJ2-2, with 7 bases that match TRBD1. The junction had 8 bases not matched to a gene; V was cut back by 6 bases and J by 4 bases. The CDR3 loop spans 15 amino acids. Germline CDR1 is SGHTA and CDR2 is FQGTGA. The CDR3, as DNA: TGTGCCAGCAGTCAACAGGGGACCCTCACCGGGGAGCTGTTTTTT. It codes for CASSQQGTLTGELFF.

This clone came up a few times. V gene TRBV4-1 combines with J gene TRBJ2-3; TRBD2 aligns across 8 bases. The CDR3 has 15 residues. J gave up 2 bases and V 6 bases, and 7 bases lay outside the gene matches. Germline lookup yields CDR1 MGHRA and CDR2 YSYEKL. The CDR3 DNA reads as TGCGCCAGCAGGTCAAGGACTAGCACCACAGATACGCAGTATTTT. Translating gives CASRSRTSTTDTQYF.

The chain has TRBV4-1 and TRBJ2-1, with 8 bases aligning to TRBD2. Germline CDR1 and CDR2: MGHRA and YSYEKL. This CDR3 has 17 amino acids. Losses at the gene ends were 0 bases for V and 0 bases for J; bases not matched to a gene: 4. CDR3 region: CASSQERLAGSYNEQFF. CDR3 DNA sequence: TGCGCCAGCAGCCAAGAAAGGCTAGCGGGCTCCTACAATGAGCAGTTCTTC.

This chain connects TRBV27 to TRBJ2-7; D is ambiguous. Germline values: CDR1 MNHEY, CDR2 SMNVEV (reference sequence). Trimming left V 8 bases short and J 9 bases short, with 17 bases between. The CDR3 consists of 12 residues. The CDR3 reads CASSSLYFAQYF. CDR3 bases: TGTGCCAGCTCCAGTTTGTATTTCGCGCAGTACTTC.

The chain combines TRBV7-2 with TRBJ1-5; D is unclear. Trimming left V 4 bases short and J 3 bases short, with 13 bases between. CDR1 and CDR2 (germline): SGHTA, FQGNSA. The CDR3 loop spans 15 amino acids. The chain's CDR3 is CASSSTGSDNQPQHF. DNA for the CDR3: TGTGCCAGCAGCTCTACCGGTTCTGACAATCAGCCCCAGCATTTT. Drawing the rest from reference TRBV7-2 and TRBJ1-5, the complete variable domain is GAGVSQSPSNKVTEKGKDVELRCDPISGHTALYWYRQSLGQGLEFLIYFQGNSAPDKSGLPSDRFSAERTGGSVSTLTIQRTQQEDSAVYLCASSSTGSDNQPQHFGDGTRLSIL.

This clone has only one observation. The chain combines TRBV29-1 with TRBJ1-5, with 9 nucleotides matching TRBD1. The germline gives CDR1 SQVTM, CDR2 ANQGSEA. The CDR3 runs to 13 residues. V was clipped by 6 bases and J by 4 bases; unmatched bases: 4. The CDR3 sequence: CSVSGTGNQPQHF. The CDR3 bases are TGCAGCGTATCCGGGACAGGGAATCAGCCCCAGCATTTT.

The V gene is TRBV29-1, the J gene TRBJ1-2, with D unresolved. The CDR3 runs to 11 residues. V was trimmed by 4 bases and J by 8 bases, leaving 11 bases between them. Germline V gives CDR1 SQVTM, CDR2 ANQGSEA. The CDR3 nucleotides read TGCAGCGTTGTAGTGGGCCTGGGCTACACCTTC. This codes for CSVVVGLGYTF.

The V and J genes are TRBV27 and TRBJ2-6; a weak D match, TRBD1 (6 bases). Deletions cut 5 bases from V and 0 bases from J, with 26 bases between. Looked up from germline, CDR1 is MNHEY and CDR2 is SMNVEV (reference sequence). The length of the CDR3 is 21 residues. The CDR3 nucleotides are TGTGCCAGCAGTAGAAATCCCTTGACAGGATTCAGGGGCTCTGGGGCCAACGTCCTGACTTTC. It yields the protein CASSRNPLTGFRGSGANVLTF.

The J gene is TRBJ1-3, the V gene TRBV10-3, with D perhaps matching TRBD1 (6 bases). There are 16 residues in the CDR3. In germline, CDR1 is ENHRY, CDR2 SYGVKD. The V end was cut by 4 bases, the J end by 0 bases, with 13 bases between. CDR3 in amino acids: CAISALDRSSGNTIYF. DNA for the CDR3: TGTGCCATCAGTGCACTAGACAGGTCCTCTGGAAACACCATATATTTT.

This chain connects TRBV7-3 to TRBJ2-1; a weak D match, TRBD2 (5 bases). CDR3 length equals 13 residues. The germline V gene encodes CDR1 SGHTA and CDR2 FQGTGA. Trimming left V 1 base short and J 4 bases short, with 5 bases between. This CDR3 is CASSLRLYNEQFF. CDR3 nucleotide sequence: TGTGCCAGCAGCTTAAGACTATACAATGAGCAGTTCTTC. The whole variable domain, remainder taken from reference TRBV7-3 and TRBJ2-1, is GAGVSQTPSNKVTEKGKYVELRCDPISGHTALYWYRQSLGQGPEFLIYFQGTGAADDSGLPNDRFFAVRPEGSVSTLKIQRTERGDSAVYLCASSLRLYNEQFFGPGTRLTVL.

This clone was recorded only once. This chain uses TRBV4-3 with TRBJ2-7; the match to TRBD1 covers 7 bases. The CDR3 covers 16 residues. Germline assignment: CDR1 LGHNA and CDR2 YSLEER. Losses at the gene ends were 1 base for V and 2 bases for J; bases not matched to a gene: 8. This CDR3 reads CASSQGPTGIAYEQYF. The CDR3 DNA reads as TGCGCCAGCAGCCAAGGCCCGACAGGGATCGCCTACGAGCAGTACTTC.

This sequence joins TRBV13 and TRBJ2-7, with D maybe TRBD2 (6 bases). With 2 bases removed from V and 0 bases from J, the gap between germline ends came to 11 bases. The CDR3 spans 15 residues. CDR1 is PRHDT and CDR2 is FYEKMQ in the germline V gene (reference sequence). In DNA, the CDR3 is TGTGCCAGCAGCTTAACAGGACTAAGCTCCTACGAGCAGTACTTC. This codes for CASSLTGLSSYEQYF.

This clone was recorded once. V usage is TRBV7-2 and J usage is TRBJ2-2; 13 nucleotides line up with TRBD2. Losses at the gene ends were 4 bases for V and 4 bases for J; bases not matched to a gene: 12. The CDR3 runs 19 residues. Looked up from germline, CDR1 is SGHTA and CDR2 is FQGNSA. The CDR3: CASSSTPGLAGKGTGELFF. The CDR3 DNA follows: TGTGCCAGCAGCTCAACTCCGGGACTAGCGGGAAAAGGCACCGGGGAGCTGTTTTTT.

In its sample, this clone was seen once. J is TRBJ2-2 and V is TRBV25-1, with 7 bases fitting TRBD2. J gave up 1 base and V 0 bases, and 5 bases lay outside the gene matches. The CDR3 runs 17 residues. Germline V gene sequence: CDR1 MGHDK, CDR2 SYGVNS. The CDR3 sequence is CASSEYGGRGNTGELFF. In nucleotides, the CDR3 is TGTGCCAGCAGTGAATATGGTGGGAGGGGGAACACCGGGGAGCTGTTTTTT.

The J gene is TRBJ2-7, the V gene TRBV6-1; D gene unclear. Germline values: CDR1 MNHNS, CDR2 SASEGT. The CDR3 consists of 11 residues. Trimming left V 0 bases short and J 8 bases short, with 5 bases between. DNA of the CDR3: TGTGCCAGCAGTGAAGCGAGCAAGCAGTACTTC. Its protein is CASSEASKQYF.

The rearrangement joins TRBV10-1 to TRBJ2-1, with 11 bases fitting TRBD2. Per germline, CDR1 WNHNN and CDR2 SYGVQD (reference sequence). The V gene end was trimmed by 5 bases and the J gene end by 12 bases; junction bases not matched to a gene: 12. The CDR3 totals 15 residues. CDR3 loop: CASSHSSGGNVSQFF. In DNA, the CDR3 is TGCGCCAGCAGTCATTCTAGCGGGGGGAACGTGTCGCAGTTCTTC.

V gene TRBV5-1 combines with J gene TRBJ2-5; 13 bases match TRBD2. J gave up 4 bases and V 4 bases, and 7 bases lay outside the gene matches. The germline V gene encodes CDR1 SGHRS and CDR2 YFSETQ. The CDR3 is 16 amino acids. For the CDR3, the DNA is TGCGCCAGCAGCCGGGGCGGGACTAGCGGGATAGAGACCCAGTACTTC. Residues: CASSRGGTSGIETQYF.

V gene TRBV19 combines with J gene TRBJ1-6; 7 nucleotides agree with TRBD1. The CDR3 covers 14 residues. Losses at the gene ends were 5 bases for V and 9 bases for J; bases not matched to a gene: 7. CDR1 is LNHDA, CDR2 SQIVND, per germline (reference sequence). The chain's CDR3 is CASSQPNRGSPLHF. In nucleotides, the CDR3 is TGTGCCAGTAGTCAACCAAACAGGGGTTCACCCCTCCACTTT.

The genes are TRBV5-4 and TRBJ2-1; TRBD1 might be the D (6 bases). Germline values: CDR1 SGHNT, CDR2 YYREEE (reference sequence). The CDR3 loop spans 17 amino acids. Trimming removed 0 bases at V and 3 bases at J, with 16 bases between. This CDR3 is CASSLAAEDRIYNEQFF. Here the CDR3 DNA reads TGTGCCAGCAGCTTGGCCGCTGAGGACAGAATCTACAATGAGCAGTTCTTC.

The gene calls are TRBV19 and TRBJ2-3; 7 bases agree with TRBD1. V trimming: 5 bases; J trimming: 0 bases; junction bases outside the gene matches: 8. The germline CDR1 and CDR2 sequences are LNHDA and SQIVND (reference sequence). The CDR3 has 16 residues. The CDR3 reads CASSVDRVGSTDTQYF. DNA for the CDR3: TGTGCCAGTAGTGTCGACAGGGTTGGTAGCACAGATACGCAGTATTTT.

The chain combines TRBV6-6 with TRBJ2-3; 10 bases agree with TRBD2. Per the germline V gene, CDR1 is MNHNY and CDR2 is SVGAGI (reference sequence). CDR3 length: 16 amino acids. V dropped 4 bases and J dropped 3; count of bases not matched to a gene: 7. The CDR3 nucleotides are TGTGCCAGCAGTTTCGGTAGCGGGAGGCCTACAGATACGCAGTATTTT. Protein: CASSFGSGRPTDTQYF.

The chain joins TRBV18 to TRBJ2-3, with 7 bases identical to TRBD2. The V gene end was trimmed by 6 bases and the J gene end by 4 bases; junction bases not matched to a gene: 13. CDR3 length equals 16 residues. The V gene's germline CDR1 is KGHSH and CDR2 LQKENI. CDR3 protein: CASSPGAGLRADTQYF. In nucleotides, the CDR3 is TGTGCCAGCTCCCCAGGAGCGGGGCTCCGGGCAGATACGCAGTATTTT.

This chain joins TRBV14 and TRBJ2-1; 9 nucleotides align to TRBD2. The germline V gene has CDR1 SGHDN and CDR2 FVKESK. This CDR3 contains 15 residues. V lost 4 bases, J lost 9 bases, and 10 bases stayed unmatched. This CDR3 reads CASSLGSGSFGEQFF. CDR3 DNA sequence: TGTGCCAGCAGCCTCGGTAGCGGGAGTTTCGGTGAGCAGTTCTTC.

The chain links TRBV27 to TRBJ1-4, with TRBD1 as a possible D gene (6 bases). The CDR3 loop spans 15 amino acids. Trimming took 5 bases from V and 3 from J, leaving 13 bases between them. Germline values: CDR1 MNHEY, CDR2 SMNVEV (reference sequence). CDR3 sequence reads: CASSPTGRANEKLFF. The CDR3 DNA reads TGTGCCAGCAGTCCTACAGGGAGGGCTAATGAAAAACTGTTTTTT.

The J gene is TRBJ2-7, the V gene TRBV27, with 12 bases identical to TRBD2. The CDR3 spans 18 residues. Looked up from germline, CDR1 is MNHEY and CDR2 is SMNVEV (reference sequence). After removal of 3 bases from V and 0 bases from J, the junction contained 9 bases not matched to a gene. CDR3 nucleotides: TGTGCCAGCAGTTTCCAGGGACTAGCGGGTCCTGACTCCTACGAGCAGTACTTC. This codes for CASSFQGLAGPDSYEQYF.